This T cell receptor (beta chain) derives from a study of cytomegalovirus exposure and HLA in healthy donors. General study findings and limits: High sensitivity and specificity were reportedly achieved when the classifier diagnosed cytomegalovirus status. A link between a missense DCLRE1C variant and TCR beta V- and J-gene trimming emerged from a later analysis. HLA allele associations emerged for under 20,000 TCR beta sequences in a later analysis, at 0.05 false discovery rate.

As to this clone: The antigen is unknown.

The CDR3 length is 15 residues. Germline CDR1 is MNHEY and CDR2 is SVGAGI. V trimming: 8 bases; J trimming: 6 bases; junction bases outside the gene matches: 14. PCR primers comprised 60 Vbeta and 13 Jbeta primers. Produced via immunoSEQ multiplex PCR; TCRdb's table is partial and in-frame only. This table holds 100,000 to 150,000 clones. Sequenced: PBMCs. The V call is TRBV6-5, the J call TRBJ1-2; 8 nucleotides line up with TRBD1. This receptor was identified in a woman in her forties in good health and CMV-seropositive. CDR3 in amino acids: CASAGVDRGLDGYTF. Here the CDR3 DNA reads TGTGCCAGCGCGGGGGTCGACAGGGGATTAGATGGCTACACCTTC.